One and the same sample provided the 14 T cell receptor beta chains below, sequenced in a study of glioma-infiltrating T cells. Using RNA template, CDR3s of TCR alpha and beta were amplified with iRepertoire arm-PCR. From the multiplex PCR reads, TCRdb called clonotypes with MiXCR, one entry per CDR3 protein. This sample carries 100,000 to 150,000 distinct CDR3 sequences, about 25% of them seen once, and the ten largest clones take about 30%. The sequencing input was glioma tissue, nonneoplastic brain tissue, or PBMCs (not recorded which). These TCRs come from a human donor with low-grade glioma or glioblastoma, undergoing nonglioma brain surgery, or in good health (not recorded which).

This clonotype was seen ten or more times. The V and J genes are TRBV6-6 and TRBJ2-3; 11 bases are shared with TRBD1. The germline CDR1 and CDR2 sequences are MNHNY and SVGAGI (reference sequence). The CDR3 is made up of 16 amino acids. Germline trimming cut 2 bases from V and 4 bases from J; bases unmatched to any gene: 5. Here the CDR3 reads CASSYLDRGLSDTQYF. The CDR3, as DNA: TGTGCCAGCAGTTACCTGGACAGGGGGCTGTCAGATACGCAGTATTTT.

This clonotype has just a few counts. The chain uses TRBV7-2 and TRBJ2-4; D gene uncertain. The germline V gene has CDR1 SGHTA and CDR2 FQGNSA. Trimming left V 1 base short and J 0 bases short, with 10 bases between. CDR3 length: 16 amino acids. Here the CDR3 DNA reads TGTGCCAGCAGCTTAGTCCGGCTTCTAGCCAAAAACATTCAGTACTTC. Its translation: CASSLVRLLAKNIQYF.

This clonotype was seen more than once but under ten times. The chain has TRBV7-9 and TRBJ2-2; D is possibly TRBD2 (5 bases). V shed 4 bases and J shed 8 bases, with 8 bases lying between them. The V gene's germline CDR1 is SEHNR and CDR2 FQNEAQ (reference sequence). CDR3 length: 12 amino acids. CDR3 protein: CASSSPGGELFF. DNA for the CDR3: TGTGCCAGCAGCTCACCGGGGGGGGAGCTGTTTTTT.

This clonotype was counted only a few times. This chain joins TRBV19 and TRBJ1-2, with no clear D. V was cut by 3 bases and J by 2 bases, with 10 bases left in between. CDR3 length equals 14 residues. Germline-derived CDR1 and CDR2 are LNHDA and SQIVND (reference sequence). The CDR3 here is CASSIDDGNYGYTF. In DNA, the CDR3 is TGTGCCAGTAGTATTGATGACGGAAACTATGGCTACACCTTC.

Turning to this clonotype: The junction departs from germline at one end; a sequencing error may be responsible. The chain couples TRBV7-3 to TRBJ1-1; the D gene is possibly TRBD1 (6 bases). The CDR3 has 14 amino acids. In germline, CDR1 is SGHTA, CDR2 FQGTGA. In nucleotides, the CDR3 is TGCGCCAGCAGGGGAACGACGGTGAACACTGAAGCTTTCTTT. Amino acids: CASRGTTVNTEAFF. The whole variable domain, remainder taken from reference TRBV7-3 and TRBJ1-1, is GAGVSQTPSNKVTEKGKYVELRCDPISGHTALYWYRQSLGQGPEFLIYFQGTGAADDSGLPNDRFFAVRPEGSVSTLKIQRTERGDSAVYLCASRGTTVNTEAFFGQGTRLTVV.

This clonotype was seen more than once but under ten times. The CDR3 bases are TGTGCCAGCAGCTTAGTTCAGGTCGGCATGAACACTGAAGCTTTCTTT. Protein product: CASSLVQVGMNTEAFF. The chain employs TRBV11-2 and TRBJ1-1, with unresolved D. The CDR3 consists of 16 residues. CDR1 and CDR2 from the germline V gene are SGHAT and FQNNGV. V gave up 1 base and J gave up 0 bases, with 12 bases separating them. Full variable domain (rest looked up from reference TRBV11-2 and TRBJ1-1): EAGVAQSPRYKIIEKRQSVAFWCNPISGHATLYWYQQILGQGPKLLIQFQNNGVVDDSQLPKDRFSAERLKGVDSTLKIQPAKLEDSAVYLCASSLVQVGMNTEAFFGQGTRLTVV.

This clonotype was counted between two and nine times. The chain couples TRBV5-4 to TRBJ2-3; D is ambiguous. Trimming removed 2 bases from V and 0 bases from J, with 16 bases in between. The germline gives CDR1 SGHNT, CDR2 YYREEE (reference sequence). CDR3 length: 17 amino acids. The CDR3 reads CASSFSVVISSTDTQYF. CDR3 coding DNA: TGTGCCAGCAGCTTTTCCGTGGTGATCTCGAGCACAGATACGCAGTATTTT.

This clonotype was counted at least ten times. CDR3 DNA: TGTGCCAGCACCCTAATGACCTCCAATTCACCCCTCCACTTT. Its translation is CASTLMTSNSPLHF. The V call is TRBV25-1, the J call TRBJ1-6; D not certain. V was trimmed by 7 bases and J by 7 bases, leaving 14 bases between them. In germline, CDR1 is MGHDK, CDR2 SYGVNS. The CDR3 sequence is 14 residues long.

This chain links TRBV20-1 with TRBJ2-5; the D gene is possibly TRBD2 (5 bases). The CDR3 is 15 amino acids. V was trimmed by 1 base and J by 9 bases, leaving 21 bases between them. The V gene's germline CDR1 is DFQATT and CDR2 SNEGSKA (reference sequence). CDR3 DNA sequence: TGCAGTGCTAGAGGGCCTTTAGAGGGTGCTGAGGCCCAGTACTTC. This gives the protein CSARGPLEGAEAQYF.

Here the CDR3 DNA reads TGTGCCAGTAGTAAGGCAGCTCAAGTCTATGGCTACACCTTC. Translated: CASSKAAQVYGYTF. The J gene is TRBJ1-2, the V gene TRBV19; D is unresolved. From germline, CDR1 is LNHDA and CDR2 SQIVND (reference sequence). V was pared by 4 bases and J by 4 bases, with 13 bases between. The CDR3 loop spans 14 amino acids.

This clonotype was seen only once. One end of the junction does not line up with germline, which may come from a read error. V gene TRBV10-3 combines with J gene TRBJ1-5, with 7 nucleotides matching TRBD1. In germline, CDR1 is ENHRY, CDR2 SYGVKD. The CDR3 contains 16 residues. CDR3 sequence reads: CAISEMRGRGNQPRHF. CDR3 sequence (DNA): TGTGCCATCAGTGAGATGAGGGGGCGAGGCAATCAGCCCCGGCATTTT.

CDR3: CASSLEPGRAEAFF. The CDR3 nucleotides are TGCGCCAGCAGCCTGGAGCCGGGGCGAGCTGAAGCTTTCTTT. This chain connects TRBV5-1 to TRBJ1-1, with D perhaps matching TRBD1 (5 bases). The V end lost 4 bases, the J end lost 6 bases, and 16 bases lay between the germline ends. Germline CDR1 and CDR2: SGHRS and YFSETQ. The CDR3 runs to 14 residues.

This clonotype was detected many times. The chain joins TRBV20-1 to TRBJ1-1; D is possibly TRBD1 (5 bases). V was trimmed by 3 bases and J by 10 bases, leaving 15 bases between them. The CDR3 runs 12 residues. Germline assignment: CDR1 DFQATT and CDR2 SNEGSKA (reference sequence). Here the CDR3 DNA reads TGCAGTGCTAGGGGGGGGTCGTCAGGAGCTTTCTTT. This sequence encodes CSARGGSSGAFF.

The chain combines TRBV19 with TRBJ2-3, with TRBD1 matching over 7 bases. J lost 6 bases, V lost 6 bases, and 0 bases had no gene match. CDR3 length equals 11 residues. From germline, CDR1 is LNHDA and CDR2 SQIVND (reference sequence). The CDR3 spells CASRDRDTQYF. The CDR3 DNA is TGTGCCAGTAGGGACAGGGATACGCAGTATTTT.